Described below is a single TCR beta chain sequence and its context. Vbeta (60) and Jbeta (13) primers were used in the PCR. As handled by the study authors: There were 80 million to 95 million unique TCR beta chains by a later count, and approximately 12 million of them were shared. TCRdb's copy holds only in-frame clones and misses some; the assay was immunoSEQ multiplex PCR. The V and J calls and clone size are taken from that table; D and trimming were inferred from the DNA. There are about 130,000 clones in the sample; about four fifths occur only once, and about 3.7% lies in the top ten. This entry comes from a study of cytomegalovirus exposure and HLA in healthy donors. The CDR3 length is 15 residues. Per the germline V gene, CDR1 is MNHNY and CDR2 is SVGAGI (reference sequence).

This sequence originates from a woman aged 40 to 50 in good health and CMV-seropositive. The V gene is TRBV6-6, the J gene TRBJ2-5, with 7 bases that match TRBD2. The last part of the DNA fits TRBJ2-7 better; the J call may be wrong. The specimen was PBMCs. The CDR3 DNA reads TGTGCCAGCAGTTCACCCACGGGACTACAGAACGAGCAGTACTTC. Its translation is CASSSPTGLQNEQYF.